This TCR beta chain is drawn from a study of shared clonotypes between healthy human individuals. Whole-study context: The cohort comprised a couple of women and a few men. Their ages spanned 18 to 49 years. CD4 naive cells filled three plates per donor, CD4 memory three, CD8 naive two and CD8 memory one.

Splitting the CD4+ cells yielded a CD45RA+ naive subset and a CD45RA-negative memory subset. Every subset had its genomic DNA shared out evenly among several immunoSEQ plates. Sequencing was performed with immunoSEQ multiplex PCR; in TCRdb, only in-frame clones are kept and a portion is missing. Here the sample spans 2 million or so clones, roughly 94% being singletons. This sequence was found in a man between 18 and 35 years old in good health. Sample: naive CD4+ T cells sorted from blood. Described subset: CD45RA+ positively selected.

CDR3 in DNA: TGTGCCAGCAGTGACCGGGACAGCGCTTTTTCACCCCTCCACTTT. Translating it yields CASSDRDSAFSPLHF. The chain employs TRBV25-1 and TRBJ1-6, with 7 positions matching TRBD1. The CDR3 sequence is 15 residues long. The V gene's germline CDR1 is MGHDK and CDR2 SYGVNS. Unmatched junction bases numbered 8, after V lost 3 bases and J lost 9 bases. The entire variable domain, with the rest obtained from reference TRBV25-1 and TRBJ1-6, is as follows: EADIYQTPRYLVIGTGKKITLECSQTMGHDKMYWYQQDPGMELHLIHYSYGVNSTEKGDLSSESTVSRIRTEHFPLTLESARPSHTSQYLCASSDRDSAFSPLHFGNGTRLTVT.